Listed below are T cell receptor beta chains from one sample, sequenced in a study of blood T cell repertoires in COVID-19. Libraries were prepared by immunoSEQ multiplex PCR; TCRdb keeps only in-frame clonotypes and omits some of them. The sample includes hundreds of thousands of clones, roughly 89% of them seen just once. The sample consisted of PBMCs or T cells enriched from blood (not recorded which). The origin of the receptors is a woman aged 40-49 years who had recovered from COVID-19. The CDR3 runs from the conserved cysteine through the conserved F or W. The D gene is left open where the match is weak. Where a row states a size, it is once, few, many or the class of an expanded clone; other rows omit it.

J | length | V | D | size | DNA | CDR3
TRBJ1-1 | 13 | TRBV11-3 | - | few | TGTGCCAGCAGCAGTGGGACAAAAGCTGAAGCTTTCTTT | CASSSGTKAEAFF
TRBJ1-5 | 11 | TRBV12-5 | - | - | TGTGCTAGTGGTTTTAGTCAGCCCCAGCATTTT | CASGFSQPQHF
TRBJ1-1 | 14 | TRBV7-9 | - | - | TGTGCCAGCAGCTTAAAAGGACAGAACACTGAAGCTTTCTTT | CASSLKGQNTEAFF
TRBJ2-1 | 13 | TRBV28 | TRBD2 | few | TGTGCCTGGCGGGGACTAGTTGGTAATGAGCAGTTCTTC | CAWRGLVGNEQFF
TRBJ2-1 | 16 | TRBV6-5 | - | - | TGTGCCAGCAGTTACACTCCTCCTAGCTCCTACAATGAGCAGTTCTTC | CASSYTPPSSYNEQFF
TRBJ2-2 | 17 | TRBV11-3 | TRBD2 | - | TGTGCCAGCAGCTCAACTTCTAGCGGGAGGGCTGCCGGGGAGCTGTTTTTT | CASSSTSSGRAAGELFF
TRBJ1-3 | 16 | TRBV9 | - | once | TGTGCCAGCAGCGTAGGGGGGCGTAACTCTGGAAACACCATATATTTT | CASSVGGRNSGNTIYF
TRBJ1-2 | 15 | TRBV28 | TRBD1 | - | TGTGCCAGCAGTTTAGGCCGGACAGGGATATATGGCTACACCTTC | CASSLGRTGIYGYTF
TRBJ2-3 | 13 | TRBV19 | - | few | TGTGCCAGTAGTATCTGGACAGCCGATACGCAGTATTTT | CASSIWTADTQYF
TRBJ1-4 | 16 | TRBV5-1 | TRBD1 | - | TGCGCCAGCAGAGCCGGGACAGGGGGGCGTAATGAAAAACTGTTTTTT | CASRAGTGGRNEKLFF
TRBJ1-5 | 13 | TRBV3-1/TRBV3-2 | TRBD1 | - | TGTGCCAGCAGCTTTTCACAGGGGGAGCCCCAGCATTTT | CASSFSQGEPQHF
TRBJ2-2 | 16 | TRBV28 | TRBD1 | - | TGTGCCAGCAGCAATCCCGGGACAGGGAGGGCCGGGGAGCTGTTTTTT | CASSNPGTGRAGELFF
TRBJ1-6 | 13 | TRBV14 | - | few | TGTGCCAGCAGCCAAGAATGGCGGTCACCCCTCCACTTT | CASSQEWRSPLHF